This T cell receptor (beta chain) was sequenced for a study of T cells in Graves' hyperthyroidism and ophthalmopathy. Looking at the study overall: Peripheral blood specimens were obtained at initial diagnosis, prior to any treatment.

This CDR3 has 15 amino acids. In germline, CDR1 is LNHDA, CDR2 SQIVND (reference sequence). V was pared by 4 bases and J by 4 bases, with 14 bases between. TCR beta CDR3 region amplification was performed from RNA transcripts. The HTBI set primed first-round TCR CDR3 RT-PCR. TCRdb called the multiplex PCR reads again in MiXCR, with one record for every CDR3 protein. The table has some 690,000 distinct CDR3 sequences, around 16% seen once. Study-level findings and limits: Most clonotypes that expanded in the thyroid above 0.001 also showed up in blood.

Comments on this clonotype: Its specificity is unknown.

It was 8.5 to 10 ml of fresh peripheral blood that supplied the PBMCs. V is TRBV19 and J is TRBJ2-1; possibly TRBD1 for D (6 bases). This clonotype was sampled from a man aged 50-59 years with Graves' hyperthyroidism. The sequenced sample was blood. CDR3 amino acids: CASSTPVDRYNEQFF. The CDR3 DNA reads as TGTGCCAGTAGTACACCCGTCGACAGGTACAATGAGCAGTTCTTC. The whole variable domain, filled in from reference TRBV19 and TRBJ2-1, reads DGGITQSPKYLFRKEGQNVTLSCEQNLNHDAMYWYRQDPGQGLRLIYYSQIVNDFQKGDIAEGYSVSREKKESFPLTVTSAQKNPTAFYLCASSTPVDRYNEQFFGPGTRLTVL.